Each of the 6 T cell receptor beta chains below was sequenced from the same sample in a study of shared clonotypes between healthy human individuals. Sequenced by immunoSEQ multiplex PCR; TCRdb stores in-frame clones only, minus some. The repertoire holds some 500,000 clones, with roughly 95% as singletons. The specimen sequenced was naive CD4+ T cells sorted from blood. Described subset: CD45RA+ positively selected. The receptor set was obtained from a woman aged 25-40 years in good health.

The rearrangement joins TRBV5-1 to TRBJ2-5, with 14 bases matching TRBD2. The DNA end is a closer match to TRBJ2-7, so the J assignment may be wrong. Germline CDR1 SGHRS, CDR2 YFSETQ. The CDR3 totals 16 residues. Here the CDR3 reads CASSLGTSGSSYEQYF. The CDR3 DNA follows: TGCGCCAGCAGCCTCGGGACTAGCGGGAGCTCCTACGAGCAGTACTTC.

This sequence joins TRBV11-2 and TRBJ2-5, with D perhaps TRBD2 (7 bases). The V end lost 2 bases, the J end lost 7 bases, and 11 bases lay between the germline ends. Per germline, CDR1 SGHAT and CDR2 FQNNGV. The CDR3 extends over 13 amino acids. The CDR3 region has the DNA TGTGCCAGCAGCTTACAGGGGAGGGGGACCCAGTACTTC. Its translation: CASSLQGRGTQYF.

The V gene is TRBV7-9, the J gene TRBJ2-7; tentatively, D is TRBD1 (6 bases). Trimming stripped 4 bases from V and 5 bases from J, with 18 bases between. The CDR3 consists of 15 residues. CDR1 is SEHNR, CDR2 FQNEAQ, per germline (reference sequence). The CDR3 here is CASSWQGLVVDEQYF. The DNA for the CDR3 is TGTGCCAGCAGCTGGCAGGGGCTAGTGGTGGACGAGCAGTACTTC.

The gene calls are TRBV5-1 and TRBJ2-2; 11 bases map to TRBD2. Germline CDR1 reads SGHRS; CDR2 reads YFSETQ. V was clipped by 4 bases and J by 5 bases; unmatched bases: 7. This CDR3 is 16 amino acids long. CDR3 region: CASSGTSGSGTGELFF. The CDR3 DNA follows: TGCGCCAGCAGCGGCACTAGCGGGAGTGGGACCGGGGAGCTGTTTTTT.

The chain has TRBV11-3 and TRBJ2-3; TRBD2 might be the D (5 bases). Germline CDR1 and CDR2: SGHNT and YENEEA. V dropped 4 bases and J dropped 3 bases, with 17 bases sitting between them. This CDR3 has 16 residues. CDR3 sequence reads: CASSSRRSGLTDTQYF. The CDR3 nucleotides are TGTGCCAGCAGCTCCCGGCGGAGCGGCTTGACAGATACGCAGTATTTT.

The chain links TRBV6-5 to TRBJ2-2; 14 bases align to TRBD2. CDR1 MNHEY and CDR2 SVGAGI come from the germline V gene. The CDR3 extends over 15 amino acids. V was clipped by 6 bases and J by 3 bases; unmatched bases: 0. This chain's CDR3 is CASRGLAGDTGELFF. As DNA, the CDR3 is TGTGCCAGCAGGGGACTAGCGGGAGACACCGGGGAGCTGTTTTTT.